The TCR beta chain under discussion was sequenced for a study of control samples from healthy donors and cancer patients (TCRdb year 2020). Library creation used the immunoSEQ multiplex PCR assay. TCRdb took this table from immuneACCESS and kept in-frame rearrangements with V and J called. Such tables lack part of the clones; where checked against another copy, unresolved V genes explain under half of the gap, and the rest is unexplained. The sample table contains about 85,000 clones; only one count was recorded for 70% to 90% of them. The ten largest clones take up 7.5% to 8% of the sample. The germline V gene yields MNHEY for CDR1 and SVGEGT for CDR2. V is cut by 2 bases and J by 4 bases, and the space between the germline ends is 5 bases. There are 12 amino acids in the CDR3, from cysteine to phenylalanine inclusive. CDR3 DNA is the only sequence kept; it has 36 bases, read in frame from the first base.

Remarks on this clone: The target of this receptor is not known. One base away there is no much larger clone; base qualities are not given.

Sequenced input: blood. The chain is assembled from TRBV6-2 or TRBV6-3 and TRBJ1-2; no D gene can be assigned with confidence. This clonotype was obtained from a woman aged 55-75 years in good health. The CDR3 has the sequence CASSYGSYGYTF. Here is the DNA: TGTGCCAGCAGTTACGGTTCCTATGGCTACACCTTC.